The sequence of this TCR beta chain was determined in a study of blood T cell repertoires in COVID-19. Libraries were prepared by immunoSEQ multiplex PCR; TCRdb keeps only in-frame clonotypes and omits some of them. Of some 62,000 clones in the sample, 88% were seen once. Germline lookup yields CDR1 LGHNA and CDR2 YNFKEQ. V dropped 1 base and J dropped 7 bases, with 16 bases sitting between them. The length of the CDR3 is 15 residues. J is TRBJ1-2 and V is TRBV4-2; possibly TRBD1 for D (6 bases). Sequencing input: peripheral blood. The receptor was derived from a human donor in a cohort sampled during active COVID-19. The CDR3 DNA follows: TGTGCCAGCAGCCAAGGGGGTCAGGGGAACGGTGGCTACACCTTC. The encoded protein is CASSQGGQGNGGYTF.